Below, 8 T cell receptor beta chains from the same sample are listed, as sequenced in a study of T cell repertoires in cytomegalovirus infection. TCRdb used MiXCR to reprocess the reads, holding one entry per CDR3 protein. The table includes 150,000 to 200,000 distinct CDR3 sequences, over 25% detected once. The sequencing input was PBMCs. The receptors were gathered from a human donor in good health (CMV status not recorded). Some clones in this sample may be carry-over from other donors' samples.

The rearrangement joins TRBV19 to TRBJ1-1, with 8 bases matching TRBD1. Germline trimming cut 4 bases from V and 3 bases from J; bases unmatched to any gene: 7. There are 15 residues in the CDR3. CDR1 is LNHDA and CDR2 is SQIVND in the germline V gene (reference sequence). CDR3 sequence reads: CASSRRTGPDTEAFF. In nucleotides, the CDR3 is TGTGCCAGTAGTAGAAGGACAGGGCCTGACACTGAAGCTTTCTTT.

This clonotype has just a few counts. The J gene is TRBJ2-5, the V gene TRBV7-8; D is unclear. Germline CDR1 is SGHVS and CDR2 is FQNEAQ. CDR3 length: 15 amino acids. The V gene lost 5 bases and the J gene lost 5 bases, with 18 bases spanning the gap. The CDR3 is CASSHPDDSWETQYF. CDR3 DNA: TGTGCCAGCAGCCATCCGGACGACTCCTGGGAGACCCAGTACTTC. The variable domain in full, completed from reference TRBV7-8 and TRBJ2-5, reads GAGVSQSPRYKVAKRGQDVALRCDPISGHVSLFWYQQALGQGPEFLTYFQNEAQLDKSGLPSDRFFAERPEGSVSTLKIQRTQQEDSAVYLCASSHPDDSWETQYFGPGTRLLVL.

This clonotype was observed at least ten times. In DNA form, the CDR3 reads TGTGCCAGCAGCTTAGCTGGTCTAGCGGGATACACCGGGGAGCTGTTTTTT. It translates to CASSLAGLAGYTGELFF. V usage is TRBV7-2 and J usage is TRBJ2-2; 9 positions match TRBD2. CDR1 and CDR2 from the germline V gene are SGHTA and FQGNSA. Unmatched junction bases numbered 5, after V lost 0 bases and J lost 3 bases. CDR3 length: 17 residues. The variable domain in full, completed from reference TRBV7-2 and TRBJ2-2, reads GAGVSQSPSNKVTEKGKDVELRCDPISGHTALYWYRQSLGQGLEFLIYFQGNSAPDKSGLPSDRFSAERTGGSVSTLTIQRTQQEDSAVYLCASSLAGLAGYTGELFFGEGSRLTVL.

This clonotype was observed a handful of times. V usage is TRBV27 and J usage is TRBJ2-7; 8 bases map to TRBD1. V dropped 0 bases and J dropped 0; count of bases not matched to a gene: 10. Germline CDR1 MNHEY, CDR2 SMNVEV (reference sequence). The CDR3 is 18 amino acids. The CDR3 nucleotides are TGTGCCAGCAGTTTATCGATACGGGACAGGTTAGTCTCCTACGAGCAGTACTTC. Encoded protein: CASSLSIRDRLVSYEQYF.

This clonotype has a handful of counts. The V call is TRBV29-1, the J call TRBJ2-7, with D possibly matching TRBD2 (5 bases). The CDR3 spans 13 residues. Germline loops: CDR1 SQVTM, CDR2 ANQGSEA. Trimming pared 1 base from V and 5 bases from J, leaving 12 bases between. The CDR3 loop reads CSVEAEGLDEQYF. CDR3 nucleotides: TGCAGCGTTGAAGCTGAGGGATTGGACGAGCAGTACTTC.

This clonotype was picked up a small number of times. The chain joins TRBV7-3 to TRBJ1-1; the match to TRBD1 covers 7 bases. There are 16 residues in the CDR3. Germline CDR1 SGHTA, CDR2 FQGTGA. Trimming at V came to 1 base and at J to 1 base, leaving 6 bases not matched to a gene. CDR3 nucleotides: TGTGCCAGCAGCTTAATAGTTAACAGGGGGAACACTGAAGCTTTCTTT. Its translation: CASSLIVNRGNTEAFF.

In this sample, this clonotype turned up a few times. The rearrangement uses TRBV6-5 and TRBJ2-2; D is unresolved. The CDR3 contains 14 residues. V shed 2 bases and J shed 5 bases, with 9 bases lying between them. CDR1 is MNHEY, CDR2 SVGAGI, per germline. CDR3 residues: CASSYDIRTGELFF. In nucleotides, the CDR3 is TGTGCCAGCAGTTACGACATTCGTACCGGGGAGCTGTTTTTT.

In this sample, this clonotype turned up a few times. V usage is TRBV5-4 and J usage is TRBJ1-6; 8 nucleotides line up with TRBD1. CDR1 is SGHNT, CDR2 YYREEE, per germline (reference sequence). Trimming at V came to 0 bases and at J to 8 bases, leaving 1 base not matched to a gene. This CDR3 is built from 14 residues. CDR3 amino acids: CASSLDRGYSPLHF. CDR3 DNA: TGTGCCAGCAGCTTGGACAGGGGGTATTCACCCCTCCACTTT.